Listed here are 26 T cell receptor beta chains from one sample, sequenced in a study of blood T cells in healthy people across ages (dated by TCRdb to between 2014 and 2016). Receptor amplification or capture employed 5' RACE. TCRdb names Illumina HiSeq 2500 as the instrument used. A second about 7 to 12 cycle PCR used a sample-barcoded 5' primer and a J-beta primer mix. TCRdb passed the public sequencing reads through fastp at Q25 and MiXCR, retaining productive beta sequences. Identical CDR3 proteins give one entry, which carries the most common genes and DNA. The sample contains nearly 800,000 distinct CDR3 sequences, around three fifths of them found a single time. In total, the top ten clones hold around 24% of the sample. Sequencing used blood. The source of these receptors is a man aged 35 to 55 in good health.

The chain couples TRBV7-2 to TRBJ2-7; D is unclear. The CDR3 has 15 amino acids. Germline V CDR1 and CDR2: SGHTA, FQGNSA. Trimming cost V 4 bases and J 3 bases, with 16 bases left between them. As DNA, the CDR3 is TGTGCCAGCAGCTCCCAGCCCCACTGGGTCTACGAGCAGTACTTC. It is translated as CASSSQPHWVYEQYF.

This chain links TRBV6-2 or TRBV6-3 with TRBJ2-7, with 8 bases lining up with TRBD2. Per the germline V gene, CDR1 is MNHEY and CDR2 is SVGEGT. The CDR3 extends over 14 amino acids. With 0 bases clipped from V and 7 bases from J, the junction kept 5 bases outside the gene matches. The CDR3 is CASSYSPGGAEQYF. CDR3 nucleotide sequence: TGTGCCAGCAGTTACTCGCCGGGAGGGGCTGAGCAGTACTTC.

The rearrangement joins TRBV18 to TRBJ2-1, with D tentatively TRBD2 (6 bases). The CDR3 loop spans 14 amino acids. V shed 3 bases and J shed 7 bases, with 13 bases lying between them. CDR1 is KGHSH, CDR2 LQKENI, per germline. Written as DNA, the CDR3 is TGTGCCAGCTCACCGGGAGGTTTTGGTAATGAGCAGTTCTTC. It codes for CASSPGGFGNEQFF.

This rearrangement joins TRBV6-5 to TRBJ2-6; 8 positions match TRBD1. With 5 bases clipped from V and 0 bases from J, the junction kept 3 bases outside the gene matches. The CDR3 consists of 16 residues. In germline, CDR1 is MNHEY, CDR2 SVGAGI. As DNA, the CDR3 is TGTGCCAGCAGTAAACAGGGGGGCTCTGGGGCCAACGTCCTGACTTTC. Encoded protein: CASSKQGGSGANVLTF.

This clonotype was picked up many times. This chain uses TRBV9 with TRBJ2-1, with 7 bases identical to TRBD2. The V gene end was trimmed by 5 bases and the J gene end by 8 bases; junction bases not matched to a gene: 13. CDR3 length: 15 residues. CDR1 and CDR2 (germline): SGDLS, YYNGEE. CDR3 coding DNA: TGTGCCAGCAGTGGATCTAGGACTAGGTCCGATGAGCAGTTCTTC. It translates to CASSGSRTRSDEQFF.

The rearrangement joins TRBV9 to TRBJ2-5; D gene ambiguous. The germline V gene encodes CDR1 SGDLS and CDR2 YYNGEE. This CDR3 is built from 12 residues. Trimming left V 6 bases short and J 4 bases short, with 10 bases between. CDR3 nucleotides: TGTGCCAGCAAGGGCCGAGGAGAGACCCAGTACTTC. This encodes CASKGRGETQYF.

This chain uses TRBV19 with TRBJ1-5; D perhaps matches TRBD1 (6 bases). V lost 4 bases, J lost 6 bases, and 16 bases lay in between. CDR3 length: 15 residues. Germline CDR1 is LNHDA and CDR2 is SQIVND (reference sequence). The DNA of the CDR3 is TGTGCCAGTAGTACCGGGACATCTGCCGGTCAGCCCCAGCATTTT. It is translated as CASSTGTSAGQPQHF.

The J gene is TRBJ2-3, the V gene TRBV5-6; D might be TRBD1 (5 bases). CDR1 is SGHDT, CDR2 YYEEEE, per germline. The CDR3 sequence is 19 residues long. Trimming took off 4 bases at V and 2 bases at J, with 26 bases between the two ends. This chain's CDR3 is CASSLPNKTDRPVTDTQYF. CDR3 nucleotides: TGTGCCAGCAGCCTCCCAAATAAAACAGACAGACCTGTCACAGATACGCAGTATTTT.

CDR3 sequence: CASSLSAGVDGDTQYF. CDR3 in DNA: TGTGCCAGCAGTTTATCGGCAGGGGTGGATGGAGATACGCAGTATTTT. This sequence joins TRBV27 and TRBJ2-3, with D tentatively TRBD1 (6 bases). Germline values: CDR1 MNHEY, CDR2 SMNVEV (reference sequence). The CDR3 length is 16 residues. V lost 0 bases and J lost 5, with 15 bases in between.

The chain is built from TRBV6-1 and TRBJ2-1; possibly TRBD1 for D (5 bases). V dropped 10 bases and J dropped 4 bases, with 29 bases sitting between them. From germline, CDR1 is MNHNS and CDR2 SASEGT. The CDR3 contains 18 residues. The CDR3 region has the DNA TGTGCCACAAGGGGCGACAGTGAATACTCTCGTCTTTACAATGAGCAGTTCTTC. This encodes CATRGDSEYSRLYNEQFF.

The rearrangement links TRBV2 to TRBJ1-6; D is perhaps TRBD1 (6 bases). Trimming stripped 8 bases from V and 6 bases from J, with 14 bases between. The germline V gene encodes CDR1 SNHLY and CDR2 FYNNEI. This CDR3 comprises 14 residues. The CDR3 sequence is CASEGGGSNSPLHF. The CDR3 DNA follows: TGTGCCAGCGAGGGGGGCGGAAGTAATTCACCCCTCCACTTT.

Only one count was recorded for this clonotype. The chain joins TRBV4-1 to TRBJ2-5; 8 bases align to TRBD1. V was clipped by 4 bases and J by 6 bases; unmatched bases: 13. The CDR3 extends over 16 amino acids. Germline CDR1 and CDR2: MGHRA and YSYEKL. The CDR3 nucleotides read TGCGCCAGCAGCCCACAGGAAGGACAGGGTGGGAAGACCCAGTACTTC. It specifies CASSPQEGQGGKTQYF.

This chain uses TRBV4-2 with TRBJ1-1; D is unclear. Trimming left V 1 base short and J 5 bases short, with 11 bases between. Germline CDR1 and CDR2: LGHNA and YNFKEQ. This CDR3 contains 14 residues. In DNA form, the CDR3 reads TGTGCCAGCAGCCAAGCGGGTCGGGGAACTGAAGCTTTCTTT. As protein: CASSQAGRGTEAFF.

This clonotype has only a few counts. CDR3 DNA sequence: TGCAGTGCTAGGTGCCTGGCGACAGATACGCAGTATTTT. This codes for CSARCLATDTQYF. The chain joins TRBV20-1 to TRBJ2-3; D call uncertain. Germline CDR1 DFQATT, CDR2 SNEGSKA (reference sequence). The CDR3 is made up of 13 amino acids. V was clipped by 3 bases and J by 3 bases, with 10 bases between them.

V usage is TRBV6-5 and J usage is TRBJ1-5; D uncertain. Germline CDR1 reads MNHEY; CDR2 reads SVGAGI. The CDR3 runs 15 residues. With 6 bases removed from V and 0 bases from J, the gap between germline ends came to 12 bases. CDR3 sequence: CASRPPGSSNQPQHF. DNA of the CDR3: TGTGCCAGCAGACCCCCGGGTTCTAGCAATCAGCCCCAGCATTTT.

The chain has TRBV3-1 and TRBJ1-4; a possible D gene is TRBD1 (5 bases). Trimming took 1 base from V and 8 from J, leaving 11 bases between them. CDR3 length equals 14 residues. In germline, CDR1 is LGHDT, CDR2 YNNKEL (reference sequence). CDR3 in DNA: TGTGCCAGCAGCCAAGGACAGTCTCAGGAAAAACTGTTTTTT. Translated, it gives CASSQGQSQEKLFF.

As concerns this clonotype: A much larger clone is a single base away; this may be a read error. The chain combines TRBV20-1 with TRBJ2-3; TRBD2 matches 15 bases. The CDR3 runs 18 residues. The germline gives CDR1 DFQATT, CDR2 SNEGSKA (reference sequence). The ends lost 7 bases at V and 3 bases at J; junction bases unmatched: 14. The CDR3 sequence: CSVTSGTSGGRWTDTQYF. CDR3 nucleotide sequence: TGCAGTGTTACCTCCGGGACTAGCGGGGGGAGATGGACAGATACGCAGTATTTT.

J is TRBJ1-2 and V is TRBV7-9; D unclear. V was cut by 1 base and J by 4 bases, with 13 bases left in between. From germline, CDR1 is SEHNR and CDR2 FQNEAQ (reference sequence). The CDR3 loop spans 15 amino acids. CDR3 nucleotides: TGTGCCAGCAGCTTAGAAGTGACATTGATCTATGGCTACACCTTC. Amino acid sequence: CASSLEVTLIYGYTF.

This clonotype was counted ten times or more. V gene TRBV5-1 combines with J gene TRBJ2-7, with unresolved D. Deletions cut 2 bases from V and 2 bases from J, with 8 bases between. Germline CDR1 SGHRS, CDR2 YFSETQ. The length of the CDR3 is 13 residues. CDR3 in DNA: TGCGCCAGCAGCTTATCCGGTACCTACGAGCAGTACTTC. Translated: CASSLSGTYEQYF.

This chain joins TRBV20-1 and TRBJ1-2, with D possibly matching TRBD1 (5 bases). Trimming took off 5 bases at V and 2 bases at J, with 15 bases between the two ends. The CDR3 extends over 14 amino acids. Germline lookup yields CDR1 DFQATT and CDR2 SNEGSKA (reference sequence). CDR3 DNA: TGCAGTGCTGCCCTGACAGTTACAAACTATGGCTACACCTTC. Its translation: CSAALTVTNYGYTF.

This chain uses TRBV10-3 with TRBJ2-3; D is undetermined. Germline loops: CDR1 ENHRY, CDR2 SYGVKD. V lost 6 bases and J 1 base, leaving 11 bases between the germline ends. The CDR3 is 14 residues long. CDR3 in amino acids: CAIRGSGGTDTQYF. The CDR3 nucleotides read TGTGCCATCAGAGGGTCAGGTGGCACAGATACGCAGTATTTT.

This rearrangement joins TRBV6-1 to TRBJ2-7, with D tentatively TRBD1 (6 bases). Trimming removed 4 bases from V and 7 bases from J, with 14 bases in between. The CDR3 spans 13 residues. Germline V gene sequence: CDR1 MNHNS, CDR2 SASEGT. The CDR3 reads CASSGDRPWEQYF. The CDR3, as DNA: TGTGCCAGCAGTGGAGACAGGCCCTGGGAGCAGTACTTC.

This clonotype was detected only a few times. This sequence joins TRBV7-3 and TRBJ2-1, with D perhaps matching TRBD1 (6 bases). Looked up from germline, CDR1 is SGHTA and CDR2 is FQGTGA. V shed 5 bases and J shed 2 bases, with 19 bases lying between them. This CDR3 contains 17 residues. CDR3 loop: CASSLKTGQSTYNEQFF. The CDR3 DNA is TGTGCCAGCAGCCTGAAGACAGGACAATCAACCTACAATGAGCAGTTCTTC.

The rearrangement uses TRBV20-1 and TRBJ2-3; D is ambiguous. Trimming shortened V by 6 bases and J by 5 bases, and 9 bases separated the two germline ends. This CDR3 contains 11 residues. Per the germline V gene, CDR1 is DFQATT and CDR2 is SNEGSKA (reference sequence). CDR3 in amino acids: CSALNQDTQYF. The CDR3 DNA follows: TGCAGTGCGCTGAATCAAGATACGCAGTATTTT.

V and J are TRBV28 and TRBJ2-1; D uncertain. The end of the DNA is better explained by TRBJ2-7, so the J call may be wrong. This CDR3 spans 14 amino acids. Germline values: CDR1 MDHEN, CDR2 SYDVKM. CDR3 DNA sequence: TGTGCCAGCCGACGGATCCAGGTTTCCAGTGAGCAGTACTTC. Translated, it gives CASRRIQVSSEQYF.

The genes are TRBV10-3 and TRBJ2-1, with D perhaps matching TRBD1 (5 bases). CDR3 length: 11 amino acids. Germline V gene data show CDR1 as ENHRY and CDR2 as SYGVKD. The CDR3 DNA reads as TGTCTCGTCCGGACAATCGATGAGCAGTTCTTC. Protein: CLVRTIDEQFF.